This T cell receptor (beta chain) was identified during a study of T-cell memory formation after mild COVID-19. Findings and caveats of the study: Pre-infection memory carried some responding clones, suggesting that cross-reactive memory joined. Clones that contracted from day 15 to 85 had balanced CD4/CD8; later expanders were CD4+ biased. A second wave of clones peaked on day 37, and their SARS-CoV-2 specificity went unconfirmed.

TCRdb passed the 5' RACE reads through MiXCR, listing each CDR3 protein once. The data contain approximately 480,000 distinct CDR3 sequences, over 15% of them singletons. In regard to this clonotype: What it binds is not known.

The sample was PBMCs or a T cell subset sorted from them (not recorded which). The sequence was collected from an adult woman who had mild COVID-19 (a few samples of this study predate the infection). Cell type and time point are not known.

In DNA form, the CDR3 reads TGTGCCAGCAGCGTAGTTTCACAGGGAGGGAACAATGAGCAGTTCTTC. Protein: CASSVVSQGGNNEQFF. This sequence joins TRBV9 and TRBJ2-1; a weak D match, TRBD2 (7 bases). The CDR3 loop spans 16 amino acids. Trimming left V 0 bases short and J 5 bases short, with 15 bases between. From germline, CDR1 is SGDLS and CDR2 YYNGEE.